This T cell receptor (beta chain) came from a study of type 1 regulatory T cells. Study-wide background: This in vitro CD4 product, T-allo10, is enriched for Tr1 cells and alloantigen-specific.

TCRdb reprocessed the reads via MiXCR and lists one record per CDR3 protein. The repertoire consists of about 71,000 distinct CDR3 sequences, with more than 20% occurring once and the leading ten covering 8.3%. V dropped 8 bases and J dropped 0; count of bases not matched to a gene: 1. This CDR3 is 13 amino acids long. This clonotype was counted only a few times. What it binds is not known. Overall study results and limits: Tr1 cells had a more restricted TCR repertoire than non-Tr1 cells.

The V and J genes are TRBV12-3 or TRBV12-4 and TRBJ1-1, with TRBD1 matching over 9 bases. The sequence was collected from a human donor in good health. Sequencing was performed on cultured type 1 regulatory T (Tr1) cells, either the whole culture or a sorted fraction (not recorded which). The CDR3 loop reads CASGTGMNTEAFF. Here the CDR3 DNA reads TGTGCCAGCGGGACAGGGATGAACACTGAAGCTTTCTTT.